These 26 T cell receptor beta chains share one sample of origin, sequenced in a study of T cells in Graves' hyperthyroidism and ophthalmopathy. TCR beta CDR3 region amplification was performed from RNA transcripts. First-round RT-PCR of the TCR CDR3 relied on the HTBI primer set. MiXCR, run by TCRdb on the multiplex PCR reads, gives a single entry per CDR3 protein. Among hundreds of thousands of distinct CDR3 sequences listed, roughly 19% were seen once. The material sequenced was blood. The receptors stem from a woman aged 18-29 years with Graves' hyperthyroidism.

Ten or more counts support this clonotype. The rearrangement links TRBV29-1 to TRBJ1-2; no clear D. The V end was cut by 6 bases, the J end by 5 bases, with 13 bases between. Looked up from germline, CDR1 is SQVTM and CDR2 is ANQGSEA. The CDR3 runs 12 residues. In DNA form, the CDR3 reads TGCAGCGTCCGGATTACGGATTATGGCTACACCTTC. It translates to CSVRITDYGYTF.

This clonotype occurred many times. The CDR3 is CSARGLGDQPQHF. The CDR3 coding sequence is TGCAGTGCTAGAGGGTTGGGGGATCAGCCCCAGCATTTT. The V gene is TRBV20-1, the J gene TRBJ1-5, with D possibly TRBD1 on 5 matching bases. Germline values: CDR1 DFQATT, CDR2 SNEGSKA (reference sequence). The CDR3 consists of 13 residues. Deletions cut 1 base from V and 5 bases from J, with 9 bases between.

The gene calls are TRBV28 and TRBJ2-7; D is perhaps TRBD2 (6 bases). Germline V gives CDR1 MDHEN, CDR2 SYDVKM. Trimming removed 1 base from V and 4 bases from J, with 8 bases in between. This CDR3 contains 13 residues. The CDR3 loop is CASSLYRGYEQYF. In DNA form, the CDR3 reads TGTGCCAGCAGTTTATATCGGGGGTACGAGCAGTACTTC.

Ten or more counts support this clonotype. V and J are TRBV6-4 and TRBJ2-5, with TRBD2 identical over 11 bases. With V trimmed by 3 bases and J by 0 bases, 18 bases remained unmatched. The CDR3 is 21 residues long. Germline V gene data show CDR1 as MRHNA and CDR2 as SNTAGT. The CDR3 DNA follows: TGTGCCAGCAGTGAATCGAGGAGACTAGCGGGGAGGGGGGGGTACCAAGAGACCCAGTACTTC. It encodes CASSESRRLAGRGGYQETQYF.

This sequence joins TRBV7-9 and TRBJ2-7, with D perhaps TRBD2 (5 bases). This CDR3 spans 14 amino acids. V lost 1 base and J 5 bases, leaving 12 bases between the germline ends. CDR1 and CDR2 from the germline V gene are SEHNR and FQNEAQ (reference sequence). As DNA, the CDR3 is TGTGCCAGCAGCTTAGAGGCTAGCTTTGACGAGCAGTACTTC. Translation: CASSLEASFDEQYF.

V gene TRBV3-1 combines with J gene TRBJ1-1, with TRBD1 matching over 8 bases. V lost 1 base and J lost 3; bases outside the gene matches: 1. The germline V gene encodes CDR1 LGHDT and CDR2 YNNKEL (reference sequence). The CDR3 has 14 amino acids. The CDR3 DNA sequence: TGTGCCAGCAGCCAAGGGACAGGGTACACTGAAGCTTTCTTT. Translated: CASSQGTGYTEAFF.

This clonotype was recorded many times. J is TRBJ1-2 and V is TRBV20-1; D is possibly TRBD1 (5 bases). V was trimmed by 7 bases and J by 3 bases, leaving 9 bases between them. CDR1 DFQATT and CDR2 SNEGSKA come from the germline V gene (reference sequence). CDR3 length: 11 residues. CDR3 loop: CSVRDHYGYTF. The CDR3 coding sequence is TGCAGTGTACGGGACCACTATGGCTACACCTTC.

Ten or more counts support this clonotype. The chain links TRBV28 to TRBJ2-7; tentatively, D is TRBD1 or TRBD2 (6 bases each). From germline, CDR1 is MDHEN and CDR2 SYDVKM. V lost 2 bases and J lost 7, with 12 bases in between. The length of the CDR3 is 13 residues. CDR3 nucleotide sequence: TGTGCCAGCAGTTTAGGGGGGACATTTGAGCAGTACTTC. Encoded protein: CASSLGGTFEQYF.

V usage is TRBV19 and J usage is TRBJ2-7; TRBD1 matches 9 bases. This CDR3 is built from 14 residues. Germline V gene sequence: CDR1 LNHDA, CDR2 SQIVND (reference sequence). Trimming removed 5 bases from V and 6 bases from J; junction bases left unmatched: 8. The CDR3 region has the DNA TGTGCCAGTAGTGAGGGACAGGGTGTGGGCGAGCAGTACTTC. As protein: CASSEGQGVGEQYF.

Written as DNA, the CDR3 is TGCAGTGCTAGGGAGGGGACAGGGGGCTGGAGCAATCAGCCCCAGCATTTT. Translated: CSAREGTGGWSNQPQHF. V is TRBV20-1 and J is TRBJ1-5, with 12 bases that match TRBD1. The CDR3 spans 17 residues. From germline, CDR1 is DFQATT and CDR2 SNEGSKA (reference sequence). V lost 3 bases to trimming and J lost 1 base; unmatched junction nucleotides: 7.

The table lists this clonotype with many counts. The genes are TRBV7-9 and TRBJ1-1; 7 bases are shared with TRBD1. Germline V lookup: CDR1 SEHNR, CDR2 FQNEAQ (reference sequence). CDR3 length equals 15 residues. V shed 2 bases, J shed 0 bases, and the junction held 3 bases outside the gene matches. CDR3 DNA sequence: TGTGCCAGCAGCTTATTAGACAGGGTGAACACTGAAGCTTTCTTT. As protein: CASSLLDRVNTEAFF.

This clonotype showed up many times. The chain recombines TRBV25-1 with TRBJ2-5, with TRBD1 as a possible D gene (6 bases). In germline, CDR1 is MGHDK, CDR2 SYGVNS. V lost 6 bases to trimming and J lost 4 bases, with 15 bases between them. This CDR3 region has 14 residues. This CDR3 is CASRPLGTPETQYF. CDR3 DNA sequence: TGTGCCAGCAGGCCTCTGGGGACACCAGAGACCCAGTACTTC.

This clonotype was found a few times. This chain's CDR3 is CATGRGSRGGLSNTGELFF. CDR3 nucleotides: TGTGCCACCGGAAGAGGATCCAGGGGGGGCCTATCGAACACCGGGGAGCTGTTTTTT. The chain recombines TRBV24-1 with TRBJ2-2; either TRBD1 or TRBD2 may fit D (7 bases each). The CDR3 extends over 19 amino acids. The V gene lost 9 bases and the J gene lost 0 bases, with 25 bases spanning the gap. CDR1 is KGHDR and CDR2 is SFDVKD in the germline V gene.

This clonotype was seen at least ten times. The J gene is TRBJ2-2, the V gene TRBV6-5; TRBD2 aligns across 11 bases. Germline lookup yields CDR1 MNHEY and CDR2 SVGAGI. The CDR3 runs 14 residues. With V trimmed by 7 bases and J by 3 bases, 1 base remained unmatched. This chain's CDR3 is CASIAGGYTGELFF. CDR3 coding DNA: TGTGCCAGCATAGCGGGGGGGTACACCGGGGAGCTGTTTTTT.

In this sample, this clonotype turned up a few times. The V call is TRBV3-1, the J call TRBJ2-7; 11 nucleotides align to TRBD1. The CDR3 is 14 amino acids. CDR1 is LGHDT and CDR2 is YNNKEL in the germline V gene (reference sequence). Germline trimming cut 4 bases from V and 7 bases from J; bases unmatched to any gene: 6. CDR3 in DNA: TGTGCCAGCAGCCGACCCGGGACAGGGGGAGAGCAGTACTTC. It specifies CASSRPGTGGEQYF.

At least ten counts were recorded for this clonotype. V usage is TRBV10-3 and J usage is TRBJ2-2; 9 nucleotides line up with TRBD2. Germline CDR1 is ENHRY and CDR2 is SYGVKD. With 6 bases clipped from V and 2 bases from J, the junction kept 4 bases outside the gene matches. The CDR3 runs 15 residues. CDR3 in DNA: TGTGCCATCAGGCGTAGCGGGGGTAACACCGGGGAGCTGTTTTTT. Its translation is CAIRRSGGNTGELFF.

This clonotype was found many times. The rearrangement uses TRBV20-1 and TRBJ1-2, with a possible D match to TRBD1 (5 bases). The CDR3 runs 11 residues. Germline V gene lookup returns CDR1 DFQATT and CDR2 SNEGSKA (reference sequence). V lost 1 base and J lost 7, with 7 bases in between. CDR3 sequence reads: CSARGTSGYTF. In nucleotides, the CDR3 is TGCAGTGCTAGAGGGACATCTGGCTACACCTTC.

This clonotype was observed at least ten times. CDR3 loop: CSARTGTYEQYF. DNA for the CDR3: TGCAGCGCTAGGACAGGGACCTACGAGCAGTACTTC. The chain is built from TRBV29-1 and TRBJ2-7; 8 nucleotides match TRBD1. Germline CDR1 and CDR2: SQVTM and ANQGSEA. The CDR3 is 12 residues long. J lost 2 bases, V lost 7 bases, and 4 bases had no gene match.

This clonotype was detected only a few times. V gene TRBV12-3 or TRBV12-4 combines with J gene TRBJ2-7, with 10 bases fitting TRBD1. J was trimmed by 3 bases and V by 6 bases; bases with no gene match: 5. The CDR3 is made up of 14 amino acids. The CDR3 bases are TGTGCCAGCAGCACCCGGACAGGGGGCTACGAGCAGTACTTC. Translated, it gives CASSTRTGGYEQYF.

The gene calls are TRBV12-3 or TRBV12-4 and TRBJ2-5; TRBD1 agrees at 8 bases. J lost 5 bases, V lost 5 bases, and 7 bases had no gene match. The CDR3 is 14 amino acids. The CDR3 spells CASSLDRVGETQYF. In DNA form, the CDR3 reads TGTGCCAGCAGTCTGGACAGGGTAGGGGAGACCCAGTACTTC.

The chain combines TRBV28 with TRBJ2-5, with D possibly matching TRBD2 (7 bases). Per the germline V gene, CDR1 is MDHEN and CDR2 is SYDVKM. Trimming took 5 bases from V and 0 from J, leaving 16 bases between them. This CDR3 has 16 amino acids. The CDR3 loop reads CASSPSGGRNQETQYF. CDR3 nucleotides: TGTGCCAGCAGTCCCTCGGGGGGCCGTAACCAAGAGACCCAGTACTTC.

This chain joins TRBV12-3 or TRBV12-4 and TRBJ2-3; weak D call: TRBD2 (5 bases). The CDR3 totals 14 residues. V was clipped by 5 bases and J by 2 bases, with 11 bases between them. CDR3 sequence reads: CASSQGLYTDTQYF. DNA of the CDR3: TGTGCCAGCAGTCAAGGACTCTACACAGATACGCAGTATTTT.

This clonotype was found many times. The CDR3 sequence is CASSTYEQYF. The DNA of the CDR3 is TGTGCCAGCAGTACATACGAGCAGTACTTC. V usage is TRBV2 and J usage is TRBJ2-7; D is uncertain. This CDR3 spans 10 amino acids. Trimming shortened V by 5 bases and J by 4 bases, and 3 bases separated the two germline ends. The germline V gene encodes CDR1 SNHLY and CDR2 FYNNEI.

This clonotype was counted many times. DNA of the CDR3: TGTGCCAGCAGTAGAACCGACAGGGGAGAACCTTTCTTT. Its protein is CASSRTDRGEPFF. V gene TRBV12-3 or TRBV12-4 combines with J gene TRBJ1-1; 8 bases are shared with TRBD1. The V segment lost 5 bases and the J segment 12 bases; nucleotides outside the gene matches: 11. The CDR3 covers 13 residues.

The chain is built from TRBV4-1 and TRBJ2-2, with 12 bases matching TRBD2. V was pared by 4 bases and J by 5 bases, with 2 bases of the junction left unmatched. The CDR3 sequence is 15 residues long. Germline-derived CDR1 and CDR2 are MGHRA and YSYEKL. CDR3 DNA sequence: TGCGCCAGCAGCCCAACTAGCGGGGGGACCGGGGAGCTGTTTTTT. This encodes CASSPTSGGTGELFF.

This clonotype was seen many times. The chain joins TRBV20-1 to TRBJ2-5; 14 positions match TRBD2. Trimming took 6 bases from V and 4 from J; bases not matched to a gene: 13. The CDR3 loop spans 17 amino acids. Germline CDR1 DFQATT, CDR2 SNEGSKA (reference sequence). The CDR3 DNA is TGCAGTGCCGTACCGGGACTAGCGGGGGATTTCGGAGAGACCCAGTACTTC. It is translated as CSAVPGLAGDFGETQYF.